Listed below are T cell receptor beta chains from one sample, sequenced in a study of blood T cell repertoires in COVID-19. Data came from immunoSEQ multiplex PCR; TCRdb stores just in-frame clones and leaves some out. The sample has 250,000 to 350,000 clones, 87% seen once. The sequenced sample consisted of PBMCs or T cells enriched from blood (not recorded which). The receptors here all came from a woman in her 40s who had recovered from COVID-19. Each CDR3 is given with its conserved first and last residue. The D gene is left open where the match is weak. A clone size is listed for some rows: how often the clone was seen (once, few, many), or a class if it is expanded.

abundance	v_gene	d_gene	j_gene	CDR3nt	CDR3aa
-	TRBV5-1	-	TRBJ2-2	TGCGCCAGCAGCTTGAACCGTCGGGACACCGGGGAGCTGTTTTTT	CASSLNRRDTGELFF
-	TRBV7-9	TRBD2	TRBJ2-1	TGTGCCAGCAGCGGGACTAGCGGACACAATGAGCAGTTCTTC	CASSGTSGHNEQFF
-	TRBV19	-	TRBJ2-1	TGTGGTGCCCAGGGTCCGGTCGGAAGGGCTTCCTACAATGAGCAGTTCTTC	CGAQGPVGRASYNEQFF
-	TRBV6-6	-	TRBJ2-2	TGTGCCAGCAGACCGGGAGTCGGGGAGCTGTTTTTT	CASRPGVGELFF
-	TRBV2	TRBD1	TRBJ1-1	TGTGCCAGCAAGGAAGGGACAGGCGATGAGGAAGCTTTCTTT	CASKEGTGDEEAFF
-	TRBV7-2	TRBD1	TRBJ1-1	TGTGCCAGCAGCCCCGACAGGGGGGCCACTGAAGCTTTCTTT	CASSPDRGATEAFF
-	TRBV6-5	TRBD1	TRBJ2-7	TGTGCCAGCAGTTACGACAGGGGGCAAGCGTACGAGCAGTACTTC	CASSYDRGQAYEQYF
-	TRBV28	-	TRBJ2-7	TGTGCCAGCAGTTTCGCCGACAGGAGCTCCTACGAGCAGTACTTC	CASSFADRSSYEQYF
-	TRBV15	TRBD2	TRBJ2-1	TGTGCCACCAGCGGAGGGACTAGCGGGCACAATGAGCAGTTCTTC	CATSGGTSGHNEQFF
-	TRBV29-1	TRBD1	TRBJ1-2	TGCAGCGTATTGGGACAGGGCGATGGCTACACCTTC	CSVLGQGDGYTF
-	TRBV7-3	-	TRBJ2-5	TGTGCCAGCAGCTTAGGGGGAGGAGAGACCCAGTACTTC	CASSLGGGETQYF
-	TRBV3-1/TRBV3-2	TRBD1	TRBJ1-3	TGTGCCAGCAGCAACAGGGGCTCTGGAAACACCATATATTTT	CASSNRGSGNTIYF
-	TRBV4-3	-	TRBJ1-2	TGCGCCAGCAGCCAAGACCTGGAGGGGCGGCACTATGGCTACACCTTC	CASSQDLEGRHYGYTF
-	TRBV10-3	TRBD2	TRBJ2-5	TGTGCCATCAGTGAGGCTAGCGGGAGAGGGACCCAGTACTTC	CAISEASGRGTQYF
-	TRBV5-6	-	TRBJ2-5	TGTGCCAGCAGCTTAGGAGCGGGCCAAGAGACCCAGTACTTC	CASSLGAGQETQYF
-	TRBV27	TRBD1	TRBJ1-4	TGTGCCAGCAGGACTGAGGGGGCAGGGGATGAAAAACTGTTTTTT	CASRTEGAGDEKLFF
-	TRBV18	-	TRBJ1-2	TGTGCCAGCTCACCACCCTCGCAGAACTATGGCTACACCTTC	CASSPPSQNYGYTF
-	TRBV13	TRBD1	TRBJ2-1	TGTGCCAGCAGCCTACTGGACAGGAACAATGAGCAGTTCTTC	CASSLLDRNNEQFF
-	TRBV7-2	-	TRBJ1-1	TGTGCCAGCAGCCCTACGACAGGAGTATTAACTGAAGCTTTCTTT	CASSPTTGVLTEAFF
few	TRBV25-1	-	TRBJ1-1	TGTGCCAGCAGCGATCCGGGGAGACGGAAAGCTTTCTTT	CASSDPGRRKAFF
-	TRBV11-2	TRBD2	TRBJ2-1	TGTGCCAGCAGCCCCCGGGGAGCGGGAGGCCGGGATGAGCAGTTCTTC	CASSPRGAGGRDEQFF
-	TRBV28	-	TRBJ2-3	TGTGCCAGCAGTTTAGTCGCCGGTTACACAGATACGCAGTATTTT	CASSLVAGYTDTQYF
-	TRBV20-1	-	TRBJ1-1	TGCAGTGCTAGTTGGCTGGGGCCGAACACTGAAGCTTTCTTT	CSASWLGPNTEAFF
-	TRBV9	-	TRBJ2-7	TGTGCCAGCAGCGCCCACCCGACAGATCAAGCCTACGAGCAGTACTTC	CASSAHPTDQAYEQYF
-	TRBV7-6	TRBD1	TRBJ2-2	TGTGCCAGCAGCCTACGCCTCCAGGGGGCTCTTACCGGGGAGCTGTTTTTT	CASSLRLQGALTGELFF
-	TRBV7-2	-	TRBJ2-7	TGTGCCAGCAGCTCTCAAGCCCAGGGGCCTCTTTTTTTGCAGTACTTC	CASSSQAQGPLFLQYF
-	TRBV7-9	-	TRBJ2-4	TGTGCCAGCAGCACGGAGTCCAGGGGAAACATTCAGTACTTC	CASSTESRGNIQYF
few	TRBV5-1	TRBD2	TRBJ2-7	TGCGCCAGCTCCTCCGGGGGGACTAGGGACTACGAGCAGTACTTC	CASSSGGTRDYEQYF
-	TRBV11-3	-	TRBJ1-1	TGTGCCAGCAGCCTCAGGGAGAACACTGAAGCTTTCTTT	CASSLRENTEAFF
-	TRBV5-1	-	TRBJ1-1	TGCGCCAGCAGCTTGGCAGGAATGAACACTGAAGCTTTCTTT	CASSLAGMNTEAFF
-	TRBV18	-	TRBJ2-1	TGTGCCAGCTCACCGCAGGGTGTCTCCTACAATGAGCAGTTCTTC	CASSPQGVSYNEQFF
-	TRBV5-1	TRBD2	TRBJ2-1	TGCGCCAGCAGCCCAGTAGCGGGACCCATAAATGAGCAGTTCTTC	CASSPVAGPINEQFF
-	TRBV27	-	TRBJ1-3	TGTGCCATCCCAAGGGGCGGGGCTGGAAACACCATATATTTT	CAIPRGGAGNTIYF
-	TRBV3-1/TRBV3-2	-	TRBJ2-7	TGTGCCAGCAGCCCTAACTTTGGGGGGGGCCCCTACGAGCAGTACTTC	CASSPNFGGGPYEQYF
-	TRBV28	TRBD1	TRBJ2-3	TGTGCCAGCAGTTTCCCTACCGGGACAGCTACAGATACGCAGTATTTT	CASSFPTGTATDTQYF
-	TRBV4-3	TRBD2	TRBJ2-1	TGCGCCAGCAGCCAGGGCGGGACTAGCCTCGCTCGTGAGCAGTTCTTC	CASSQGGTSLAREQFF
-	TRBV11-2	-	TRBJ2-6	TGTGCCAGCAGCCCAGGGGTATCGGGGGCCAACGTCCTGACTTTC	CASSPGVSGANVLTF
-	TRBV5-1	TRBD1	TRBJ2-2	TGCGCCAGCAGCGACCGGGACAGAGACACCGGGGAGCTGTTTTTT	CASSDRDRDTGELFF
-	TRBV4-1	TRBD1	TRBJ2-1	TGCGCCAGCAGCCAAGCCAATGGCTGGACAGGCCGGCCGAGTAATGAGCAGTTCTTC	CASSQANGWTGRPSNEQFF
-	TRBV6-5	-	TRBJ2-7	TGTGCCAGCAGGTCGGGGAAAAGGAGGAACGAGCAGTACTTC	CASRSGKRRNEQYF
-	TRBV28	-	TRBJ2-5	TGTGCCAGCGGGGGCGGACCAGGGTGGGTCCAGTACTTC	CASGGGPGWVQYF
-	TRBV3-1/TRBV3-2	-	TRBJ2-7	TGTGCCAGCAGCCAAGGAACAGGGATAAAGCAGTACTTC	CASSQGTGIKQYF
-	TRBV2	-	TRBJ1-1	TGTGCCAGCAGTGAAGGCAGGGGTCGTGAGGGCACTGAAGCTTTCTTT	CASSEGRGREGTEAFF
-	TRBV28	-	TRBJ2-5	TGTGCCAGCAGCATACCATCTCCGGTGGAGACCCAGTACTTC	CASSIPSPVETQYF
-	TRBV9	-	TRBJ1-3	TGTGCCAGCGCCTTAGATCTCGGTGGGCGAAACACCATATATTTT	CASALDLGGRNTIYF
once	TRBV30	TRBD1	TRBJ1-2	TGTGCCTGGAGAGAGGGGACAGGAAGGGGCTACACCTTC	CAWREGTGRGYTF
-	TRBV2	-	TRBJ2-1	TGTGCCAGCAGTCGGGAGTTTGCCGGGAGTGCCAATGAGCAGTTCTTC	CASSREFAGSANEQFF
-	TRBV5-1	-	TRBJ2-5	TGCGCCAGCAGCCCCCCCGGGGAGACCCAGTACTTC	CASSPPGETQYF